These 18 T cell receptor beta chains were all obtained from the same sample, sequenced in a study of PD-1 blockade in classical Hodgkin lymphoma. Only in-frame clones appear in the TCRdb table, and some are missing; sequencing was by immunoSEQ multiplex PCR. The table shows about 7,900 clones, with around three quarters occurring only once. Time point meaning: cycle 4 day 1 (C4D1), after 6 weeks of nivolumab. The patients all showed relapse after autologous stem cell transplantation, while their brentuximab vedotin exposure varied. Sequenced material: peripheral blood mononuclear cells (PBMCs), taken before the fourth cycle of nivolumab. The source of these receptors is a human donor with classical Hodgkin lymphoma.

This rearrangement joins TRBV19 to TRBJ2-7; 8 nucleotides line up with TRBD1. V shed 6 bases and J 9 bases; nucleotides not matched to a gene: 13. Germline CDR1 LNHDA, CDR2 SQIVND (reference sequence). This CDR3 is 14 amino acids long. In nucleotides, the CDR3 is TGTGCCAGTAGGACAGGGGAAGGTTCGCTCGGGCAGTACTTC. Translation gives CASRTGEGSLGQYF.

For the CDR3, the DNA is TGCGCCAGCAGCTTGGCCGCACCTACCGACTATGGCTACACCTTC. This gives the protein CASSLAAPTDYGYTF. This rearrangement joins TRBV5-1 to TRBJ1-2; D is unresolved. The V end lost 0 bases, the J end lost 3 bases, and 12 bases lay between the germline ends. Germline assignment: CDR1 SGHRS and CDR2 YFSETQ. The length of the CDR3 is 15 residues.

V gene TRBV18 combines with J gene TRBJ2-3, with D tentatively TRBD2 (6 bases). Germline values: CDR1 KGHSH, CDR2 LQKENI. V was clipped by 1 base and J by 4 bases, with 12 bases between them. The length of the CDR3 is 15 residues. CDR3 region: CASSPLEGGADTQYF. CDR3 nucleotide sequence: TGTGCCAGCTCACCACTGGAGGGCGGCGCAGATACGCAGTATTTT.

The CDR3 nucleotides read TGCGCCAGCAGCCAAGAAGGTGCAGGCCAAGAGACCCAGTACTTC. It codes for CASSQEGAGQETQYF. This chain uses TRBV4-1 with TRBJ2-5; unclear D gene. The CDR3 has 15 residues. Trimming pared 0 bases from V and 1 base from J, leaving 9 bases between. Germline V gene data show CDR1 as MGHRA and CDR2 as YSYEKL.

V is TRBV6-6 and J is TRBJ2-2; TRBD2 aligns across 7 bases. CDR1 and CDR2 (germline): MNHNY, SVGAGI (reference sequence). The CDR3 spans 15 residues. After removal of 5 bases from V and 7 bases from J, the junction contained 10 bases not matched to a gene. As DNA, the CDR3 is TGTGCCAGCAGTGTTGAGGGAGGGTATATCGGGGAGCTGTTTTTT. Translated, it gives CASSVEGGYIGELFF.

This clone was observed a few times. J is TRBJ2-2 and V is TRBV20-1; D may be TRBD1 (6 bases). V lost 5 bases to trimming and J lost 6 bases, with 7 bases between them. CDR3 length: 11 amino acids. Germline loops: CDR1 DFQATT, CDR2 SNEGSKA (reference sequence). The CDR3 reads CSAQGPGELFF. The CDR3 nucleotides read TGCAGTGCTCAGGGGCCCGGGGAGCTGTTTTTT.

This chain links TRBV6-1 with TRBJ2-7; 8 bases are a match to TRBD1. V lost 10 bases to trimming and J lost 3 bases; unmatched junction nucleotides: 8. The CDR3 runs 13 residues. Germline V CDR1 and CDR2: MNHNS, SASEGT. The CDR3 loop is CATNRQGNYEQYF. Written as DNA, the CDR3 is TGTGCCACCAACAGACAGGGGAACTACGAGCAGTACTTC.

The chain links TRBV1 to TRBJ2-7. TRBV1 is tagged as a pseudogene. This CDR3 comprises 10 residues. Here the CDR3 DNA reads TGCACCAGCAGGGCGCGCGAGCAGTACTTC. Amino acids: CTSRAREQYF.

This clone showed up just a few times. J is TRBJ1-4 and V is TRBV5-5, with D tentatively TRBD1 (6 bases). The V gene's germline CDR1 is SGHKS and CDR2 YYEKEE (reference sequence). With 5 bases removed from V and 4 bases from J, the gap between germline ends came to 6 bases. This CDR3 spans 12 amino acids. The CDR3 protein is CASRGGNEKLFF. The CDR3 DNA follows: TGTGCCAGCAGAGGGGGTAATGAAAAACTGTTTTTT.

The chain uses TRBV5-6 and TRBJ2-5; D might be TRBD1 (6 bases). The tail of the sequence fits TRBJ2-7 better, so the J call may be wrong. The CDR3 covers 17 residues. Germline CDR1 and CDR2: SGHDT and YYEEEE. The CDR3 sequence: CASSFGAQGITTYEQYF. In DNA form, the CDR3 reads TGTGCCAGCAGCTTTGGTGCACAGGGAATAACGACCTACGAGCAGTACTTC.

This rearrangement joins TRBV28 to TRBJ2-1; 7 bases map to TRBD2. The V and J ends lost 6 bases and 8 bases, in that order; junction bases with no gene match: 10. This CDR3 is built from 14 residues. Germline values: CDR1 MDHEN, CDR2 SYDVKM. The CDR3 region has the DNA TGTGCCAGCAGGTTGGTGGGAGGGCCGGATGAGCAGTTCTTC. This codes for CASRLVGGPDEQFF.

This chain connects TRBV7-9 to TRBJ1-1; D is undetermined. Trimming shortened V by 5 bases and J by 1 base, and 11 bases separated the two germline ends. Per the germline V gene, CDR1 is SEHNR and CDR2 is FQNEAQ (reference sequence). The CDR3 is 14 amino acids. CDR3 residues: CASSGPTTNTEAFF. CDR3 DNA: TGTGCCAGCAGCGGTCCAACGACGAACACTGAAGCTTTCTTT.

The table lists this clone with a count of one. The V gene is TRBV5-1, the J gene TRBJ1-3, with D uncertain. The V and J ends lost 0 bases and 2 bases respectively, with 9 bases between them. The CDR3 sequence is 15 residues long. Germline V gene sequence: CDR1 SGHRS, CDR2 YFSETQ. The CDR3 DNA reads TGCGCCAGCAGCTTGGGAGGAATAACTGGAAACACCATATATTTT. It codes for CASSLGGITGNTIYF.

The CDR3 DNA sequence: TGTGCCAGCAGCCCCGTCTCCGATGAGCAGTTCTTC. This codes for CASSPVSDEQFF. This chain uses TRBV11-2 with TRBJ2-1; no clear D gene. The length of the CDR3 is 12 residues. Between the trimmed V and J ends, which lost 5 bases and 8 bases, there was a span of 10 bases. Germline lookup yields CDR1 SGHAT and CDR2 FQNNGV.

The chain recombines TRBV19 with TRBJ2-7; D is uncertain. Germline lookup yields CDR1 LNHDA and CDR2 SQIVND (reference sequence). The V gene lost 3 bases and the J gene lost 1 base, with 7 bases spanning the gap. The CDR3 contains 13 residues. CDR3 loop: CASSIMTSYEQYF. In DNA form, the CDR3 reads TGTGCCAGTAGTATCATGACGTCCTACGAGCAGTACTTC.

The genes are TRBV28 and TRBJ1-5; the D is unclear. The length of the CDR3 is 12 residues. Germline V CDR1 and CDR2: MDHEN, SYDVKM. V dropped 6 bases and J dropped 0 bases, with 3 bases sitting between them. CDR3 sequence reads: CASSRSNQPQHF. The CDR3 bases are TGTGCCAGCAGCCGTAGCAATCAGCCCCAGCATTTT.

The gene calls are TRBV25-1 and TRBJ2-3; the D is unclear. The V gene lost 6 bases and the J gene lost 0 bases, with 4 bases spanning the gap. This CDR3 region has 12 residues. CDR1 is MGHDK and CDR2 is SYGVNS in the germline V gene. This CDR3 reads CASRASTDTQYF. CDR3 bases: TGTGCCAGCAGGGCCAGCACAGATACGCAGTATTTT.

The chain couples TRBV9 to TRBJ2-6, with 8 bases lining up with TRBD1. Germline trimming cut 3 bases from V and 2 bases from J; bases unmatched to any gene: 7. Germline CDR1 reads SGDLS; CDR2 reads YYNGEE. CDR3 length equals 17 residues. In nucleotides, the CDR3 is TGTGCCAGCAGCGAGGACAGGGCCCCCGCTGGGGCCAACGTCCTGACTTTC. This encodes CASSEDRAPAGANVLTF.